The 28 T cell receptor beta chains given below trace back to one sample, sequenced in a study of blood T cell repertoires in COVID-19. TCRdb's table, derived via immunoSEQ multiplex PCR, lists solely in-frame clones and lacks some. The sample shows about 85,000 clones, approximately 88% of them seen only once. Sequencing was done on a sample of peripheral blood. Every receptor here comes from a man aged 60-69 years with acute or convalescent COVID-19.

The V and J genes are TRBV3-1 (or the pseudogene TRBV3-2) and TRBJ1-2; D unresolved. V was pared by 2 bases and J by 5 bases, with 18 bases between. Germline CDR1 and CDR2: LGHDT and YNNKEL (reference sequence). This CDR3 spans 16 amino acids. The CDR3 here is CASSQSRRPGWYGYTF. CDR3 DNA: TGTGCCAGCAGCCAAAGCCGGAGACCCGGCTGGTATGGCTACACCTTC.

The chain couples TRBV5-8 to TRBJ2-7; 7 bases are shared with TRBD2. V trimming: 1 base; J trimming: 3 bases; junction bases outside the gene matches: 4. The CDR3 extends over 14 amino acids. Germline CDR1 SGHTS, CDR2 YDEGEE. CDR3 in amino acids: CASSLTGLFYEQYF. CDR3 coding DNA: TGTGCCAGCAGCTTGACGGGACTATTCTACGAGCAGTACTTC.

The chain recombines TRBV19 with TRBJ1-5, with D possibly TRBD1 on 6 matching bases. The V gene lost 6 bases and the J gene lost 5 bases, with 17 bases spanning the gap. The germline gives CDR1 LNHDA, CDR2 SQIVND (reference sequence). This CDR3 has 15 amino acids. CDR3 region: CASSSSGEAHQPQHF. CDR3 nucleotides: TGTGCCAGTAGCAGTTCAGGGGAAGCCCATCAGCCCCAGCATTTT.

This clone was recorded a few times. The rearrangement joins TRBV5-6 to TRBJ2-2; D gene ambiguous. The CDR3 runs 15 residues. V dropped 4 bases and J dropped 3 bases, with 13 bases sitting between them. Germline-derived CDR1 and CDR2 are SGHDT and YYEEEE. Written as DNA, the CDR3 is TGTGCCAGCAGCCCTCTCGAGCAGGACACCGGGGAGCTGTTTTTT. Encoded protein: CASSPLEQDTGELFF.

The chain combines TRBV21-1 with TRBJ2-2; the table assigns TRBD1, which was not confirmed against the DNA. TRBV21-1 is noted as a pseudogene. The CDR3 covers 17 residues. The CDR3 reads CASSNKGKPKNTGELFF. CDR3 nucleotide sequence: TGTGCCAGCAGCAATAAGGGGAAACCAAAGAACACCGGGGAGCTGTTTTTT.

CDR3 bases: TGTGCCAGCAGCGAACAGGGATGGAACAATGAGCAGTTCTTC. It codes for CASSEQGWNNEQFF. V usage is TRBV11-3 and J usage is TRBJ2-1; the D gene is possibly TRBD1 (6 bases). The V gene lost 5 bases and the J gene lost 5 bases, with 13 bases spanning the gap. This CDR3 spans 14 amino acids. Germline values: CDR1 SGHNT, CDR2 YENEEA.

The V gene is TRBV10-1, the J gene TRBJ2-2; D gene uncertain. V lost 2 bases and J lost 5, with 6 bases in between. Germline CDR1 and CDR2: WNHNN and SYGVQD (reference sequence). This CDR3 has 13 amino acids. CDR3 in amino acids: CASSEQWTGELFF. For the CDR3, the DNA is TGCGCCAGCAGTGAGCAGTGGACCGGGGAGCTGTTTTTT.

The chain couples TRBV19 to TRBJ1-3, with D tentatively TRBD1 (5 bases). Trimming removed 6 bases from V and 7 bases from J, with 16 bases in between. This CDR3 contains 14 residues. CDR1 and CDR2 (germline): LNHDA, SQIVND (reference sequence). The CDR3 sequence is CASRAGQGENTIYF. The CDR3 DNA is TGTGCCAGTAGGGCCGGACAAGGCGAGAACACCATATATTTT.

This chain connects TRBV5-6 to TRBJ1-5; 8 bases are shared with TRBD1. The CDR3 totals 15 residues. Germline lookup yields CDR1 SGHDT and CDR2 YYEEEE. The junction had 3 bases not matched to a gene; V was cut back by 1 base and J by 3 bases. CDR3 sequence (DNA): TGTGCCAGCAGCTTGACAGGGGGAGACAATCAGCCCCAGCATTTT. Its translation: CASSLTGGDNQPQHF.

This chain joins TRBV6-5 and TRBJ1-5; tentatively, D is TRBD1 (6 bases). Trimming removed 2 bases at V and 7 bases at J, with 9 bases between. In germline, CDR1 is MNHEY, CDR2 SVGAGI. This CDR3 has 13 amino acids. Here the CDR3 DNA reads TGTGCCAGCAGTTACGGGGGGGCCCAGCCCCAGCATTTT. It translates to CASSYGGAQPQHF.

This chain connects TRBV11-2 to TRBJ2-7, with 10 bases that match TRBD2. CDR3 length: 15 amino acids. Germline V gene sequence: CDR1 SGHAT, CDR2 FQNNGV. V shed 6 bases, J shed 5 bases, and the junction held 10 bases outside the gene matches. The CDR3 is CASRRIAGGPNEQYF. Here the CDR3 DNA reads TGTGCCAGCAGGCGAATAGCGGGGGGTCCTAACGAGCAGTACTTC.

CDR3 in DNA: TGTGCCATCAGTGCCGGGGGGACAGCCAAAAACATTCAGTACTTC. This codes for CAISAGGTAKNIQYF. This chain connects TRBV10-3 to TRBJ2-4; 7 positions match TRBD2. The CDR3 totals 15 residues. The V and J ends lost 4 bases and 0 bases, in that order; junction bases with no gene match: 3. Germline CDR1 is ENHRY and CDR2 is SYGVKD.

This chain joins TRBV11-2 and TRBJ1-4; D uncertain. Trimming stripped 1 base from V and 4 bases from J, with 10 bases between. Germline values: CDR1 SGHAT, CDR2 FQNNGV. The CDR3 covers 15 residues. The CDR3 reads CASSLGPGLNEKLFF. In DNA, the CDR3 is TGTGCCAGCAGCTTAGGACCCGGACTTAATGAAAAACTGTTTTTT.

The chain is built from TRBV3-1 (or the pseudogene TRBV3-2) and TRBJ2-5, with a weak D call TRBD1 (6 bases). The germline CDR1 and CDR2 sequences are LGHDT and YNNKEL (reference sequence). Trimming pared 2 bases from V and 4 bases from J, leaving 14 bases between. This CDR3 is 15 amino acids long. Here the CDR3 DNA reads TGTGCCAGCAGCCAAACGACAGGAGAAGTAGAGACCCAGTACTTC. The encoded protein is CASSQTTGEVETQYF.

This clone occurred once. The rearrangement uses TRBV14 and TRBJ1-1, with 7 bases identical to TRBD1. J was trimmed by 4 bases and V by 1 base; bases with no gene match: 6. Germline lookup yields CDR1 SGHDN and CDR2 FVKESK. This CDR3 spans 15 amino acids. CDR3: CASSQVDRVATEAFF. The CDR3 nucleotides read TGTGCCAGCAGCCAAGTCGACAGGGTGGCCACTGAAGCTTTCTTT.

The chain employs TRBV14 and TRBJ1-1; D is unresolved. The CDR3 consists of 12 residues. V lost 1 base to trimming and J lost 9 bases, with 9 bases between them. Germline lookup yields CDR1 SGHDN and CDR2 FVKESK. The DNA of the CDR3 is TGTGCCAGCAGCCAAGGCGGCATCCAAGCTTTCTTT. Protein: CASSQGGIQAFF. Supplemented by reference TRBV14 and TRBJ1-1, the full variable domain reads EAGVTQFPSHSVIEKGQTVTLRCDPISGHDNLYWYRRVMGKEIKFLLHFVKESKQDESGMPNNRFLAERTGGTYSTLKVQPAELEDSGVYFCASSQGGIQAFFGQGTRLTVV.

The chain couples TRBV19 to TRBJ2-1, with TRBD2 identical over 12 bases. Germline V gene sequence: CDR1 LNHDA, CDR2 SQIVND (reference sequence). The CDR3 contains 17 residues. Trimming took 3 bases from V and 6 from J; bases not matched to a gene: 9. CDR3 bases: TGTGCCAGTAGTATCCCTCCCCTAGCGGGGGGGCGCAATGAGCAGTTCTTC. Its translation: CASSIPPLAGGRNEQFF.

CDR3 bases: TGCAGCGTTGAGGGGCTGACCGGGACAGGTATGGGGAGCGTCTATGGCTACACCTTC. Encoded protein: CSVEGLTGTGMGSVYGYTF. The chain recombines TRBV29-1 with TRBJ1-2; TRBD1 matches 8 bases. Germline trimming cut 3 bases from V and 4 bases from J; bases unmatched to any gene: 22. The germline V gene encodes CDR1 SQVTM and CDR2 ANQGSEA. The CDR3 is 19 residues long.

The chain uses TRBV30 and TRBJ1-1; no clear D. The germline V gene encodes CDR1 GTSNPN and CDR2 SVGIG (reference sequence). Trimming pared 1 base from V and 1 base from J, leaving 10 bases between. This CDR3 has 14 amino acids. CDR3 bases: TGTGCCTGGAGTGACCAGTGGCCGAACACTGAAGCTTTCTTT. Its protein is CAWSDQWPNTEAFF.

The chain uses TRBV6-5 and TRBJ1-3; D ambiguous. Trimming removed 3 bases from V and 4 bases from J, with 13 bases in between. Germline CDR1 reads MNHEY; CDR2 reads SVGAGI. This CDR3 is built from 15 residues. Here the CDR3 DNA reads TGTGCCAGCAGTTATAGTACCAAGCCAGGAAACACCATATATTTT. It codes for CASSYSTKPGNTIYF.

CDR3 nucleotide sequence: TGTGCCAGCAGCTTAGCGGGGGCCACAACCGGGGAGCTGTTTTTT. Its protein product is CASSLAGATTGELFF. The V call is TRBV7-9, the J call TRBJ2-2, with D possibly matching TRBD1 (6 bases). Germline assignment: CDR1 SEHNR and CDR2 FQNEAQ (reference sequence). The CDR3 contains 15 residues. V was trimmed by 0 bases and J by 5 bases, leaving 10 bases between them.

The chain is built from TRBV5-4 and TRBJ2-1, with 15 bases fitting TRBD2. This CDR3 spans 19 amino acids. The trim removed 0 bases at V and 3 bases at J, leaving 7 bases unmatched. CDR1 and CDR2 from the germline V gene are SGHNT and YYREEE (reference sequence). This CDR3 reads CASSLASGLAGGGYNEQFF. In nucleotides, the CDR3 is TGTGCCAGCAGCTTGGCCTCGGGACTAGCGGGGGGCGGCTACAATGAGCAGTTCTTC.

The rearrangement joins TRBV18 to TRBJ1-5; no reliable D call. V dropped 2 bases and J dropped 9 bases, with 8 bases sitting between them. CDR1 is KGHSH, CDR2 LQKENI, per germline. The CDR3 is 12 residues long. CDR3 loop: CASSPGAGPQHF. For the CDR3, the DNA is TGTGCCAGCTCACCAGGTGCGGGGCCCCAGCATTTT.

The V call is TRBV20-1, the J call TRBJ2-5; the D gene is possibly TRBD1 (6 bases). Germline CDR1 is DFQATT and CDR2 is SNEGSKA (reference sequence). Trimming cost V 3 bases and J 2 bases, with 16 bases left between them. The CDR3 spans 15 residues. DNA for the CDR3: TGCAGTGCTAGTCCTCAGGGGAGTTGGCAAGAGACCCAGTACTTC. This gives the protein CSASPQGSWQETQYF.

This chain connects TRBV27 to TRBJ1-4, with 9 nucleotides matching TRBD1. In germline, CDR1 is MNHEY, CDR2 SMNVEV (reference sequence). Germline trimming cut 2 bases from V and 7 bases from J; bases unmatched to any gene: 2. This CDR3 is built from 14 residues. The CDR3 reads CASSLTGGLEKLFF. CDR3 coding DNA: TGTGCCAGCAGTTTAACAGGGGGCCTTGAAAAACTGTTTTTT.

This sequence joins TRBV9 and TRBJ2-2; 11 bases agree with TRBD2. J was trimmed by 4 bases and V by 0 bases; bases with no gene match: 5. The germline V gene has CDR1 SGDLS and CDR2 YYNGEE. This CDR3 is built from 17 residues. The CDR3 bases are TGTGCCAGCAGCGTAGCTAGCGGGGGGATGAGCACCGGGGAGCTGTTTTTT. It translates to CASSVASGGMSTGELFF.

V gene TRBV2 combines with J gene TRBJ1-2; D may be TRBD1 (6 bases). Trimming left V 3 bases short and J 2 bases short, with 10 bases between. The CDR3 length is 14 residues. In germline, CDR1 is SNHLY, CDR2 FYNNEI. The CDR3 DNA reads as TGTGCCAGCAGTGACGGCGGGGGCAACTATGGCTACACCTTC. As protein: CASSDGGGNYGYTF.

This clone was seen only once. The rearrangement joins TRBV10-2 to TRBJ1-6, with 7 bases fitting TRBD1. The CDR3 length is 14 residues. Germline V CDR1 and CDR2: WSHSY, SAAADI. The junction had 8 bases not matched to a gene; V was cut back by 8 bases and J by 7 bases. The CDR3 region has the DNA TGCGCCAGCCAGTACGGGACAGTAAATTCACCCCTCCACTTT. Encoded protein: CASQYGTVNSPLHF.